The entry that follows covers one T cell receptor (beta chain) sequence. This sample is part of a study of T cell responses to AZD1222 COVID-19 vaccine. Some clones are missing from TCRdb's copy, which holds only in-frame ones; the method was immunoSEQ multiplex PCR. This table holds approximately 90,000 clones, about nine tenths found once. There are 15 residues in the CDR3. Trimming stripped 5 bases from V and 4 bases from J, with 15 bases between. CDR1 and CDR2 from the germline V gene are SEHNR and FQNEAQ (reference sequence). The TCR sequence derives from an adult in good health. The V gene is TRBV7-9, the J gene TRBJ1-3; TRBD1 is a possible D gene (5 bases). The material sequenced was peripheral blood, taken on day 0 of AZD1222 vaccination. The CDR3 sequence: CASSPQGVMGNTIYF. In DNA, the CDR3 is TGTGCCAGCAGCCCCCAGGGTGTAATGGGAAACACCATATATTTT.